This paragraph reports one T cell receptor beta chain. The data were produced by immunoSEQ multiplex PCR, yet TCRdb's version contains in-frame clones alone and is incomplete. The table has 48,000 or so clones, roughly 94% seen once. This specimen belongs to a study of OX40 agonist ivuxolimab in advanced cancers. Patients with a history of autoimmune disease or on systemic immunosuppression were excluded. V was pared by 2 bases and J by 7 bases, with 8 bases between. The CDR3 is 13 amino acids. The V gene's germline CDR1 is MNHEY and CDR2 SVGAGI. The sample was CD4+ or CD8+ T cells sorted from blood, taken in a trial of the OX40 agonist ivuxolimab. This TCR came from an adult with an advanced solid tumor such as melanoma, head and neck, liver or kidney cancer. The chain recombines TRBV6-5 with TRBJ2-2; possible D gene TRBD2, 6 bases. The DNA for the CDR3 is TGTGCCAGCAGTTACGGGGGGATCGGGGAGCTGTTTTTT. This sequence encodes CASSYGGIGELFF.